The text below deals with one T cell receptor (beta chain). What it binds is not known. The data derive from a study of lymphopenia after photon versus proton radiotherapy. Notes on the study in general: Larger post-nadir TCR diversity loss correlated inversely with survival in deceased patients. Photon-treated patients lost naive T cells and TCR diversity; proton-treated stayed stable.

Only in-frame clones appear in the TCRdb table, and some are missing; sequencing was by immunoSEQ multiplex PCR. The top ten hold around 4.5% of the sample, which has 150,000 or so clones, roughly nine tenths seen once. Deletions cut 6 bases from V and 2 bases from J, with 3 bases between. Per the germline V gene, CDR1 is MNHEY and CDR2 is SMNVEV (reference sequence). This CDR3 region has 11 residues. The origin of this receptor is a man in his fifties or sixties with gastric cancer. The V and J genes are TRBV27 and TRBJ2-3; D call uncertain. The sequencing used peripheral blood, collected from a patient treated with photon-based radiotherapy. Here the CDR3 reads CASSLTDTQYF. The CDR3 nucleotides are TGTGCCAGCAGCCTCACAGATACGCAGTATTTT.